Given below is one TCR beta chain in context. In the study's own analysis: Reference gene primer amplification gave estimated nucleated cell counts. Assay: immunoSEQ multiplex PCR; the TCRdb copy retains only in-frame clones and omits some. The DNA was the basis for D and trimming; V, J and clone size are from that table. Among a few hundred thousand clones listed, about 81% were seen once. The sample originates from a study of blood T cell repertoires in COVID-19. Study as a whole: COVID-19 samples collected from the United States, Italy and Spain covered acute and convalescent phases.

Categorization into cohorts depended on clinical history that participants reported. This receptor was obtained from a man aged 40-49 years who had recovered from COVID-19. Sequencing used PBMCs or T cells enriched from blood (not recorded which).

As DNA, the CDR3 is TGTGCCAGTAGTATAACTGGACTACCAAGCCACAATGAGCAGTTCTTC. This gives the protein CASSITGLPSHNEQFF. The rearrangement links TRBV19 to TRBJ2-1; a possible D gene is TRBD2 (6 bases). V shed 2 bases and J shed 5 bases, with 16 bases lying between them. Germline V lookup: CDR1 LNHDA, CDR2 SQIVND (reference sequence). The CDR3 runs to 16 residues.